The sequence of this TCR beta chain was determined in a study of blood T cell repertoires in COVID-19. Across the study: The samples span acute and convalescent COVID-19 from the United States, Italy and Spain.

This CDR3 contains 16 residues. CDR1 and CDR2 from the germline V gene are MNHEY and SVGAGI. With V trimmed by 4 bases and J by 4 bases, 8 bases remained unmatched. The assay was immunoSEQ multiplex PCR, and TCRdb's table has in-frame clones only and misses some. Of under 200,000 clones in the sample, 87% were seen once. Source material: peripheral blood. This clonotype originated in a man aged 40-55 years with active or convalescent COVID-19. This chain links TRBV6-5 with TRBJ2-7; 12 nucleotides line up with TRBD2. The CDR3 reads CASSSSATSGGYEQYF. For the CDR3, the DNA is TGTGCCAGCAGTTCCTCCGCGACTAGCGGGGGTTACGAGCAGTACTTC.